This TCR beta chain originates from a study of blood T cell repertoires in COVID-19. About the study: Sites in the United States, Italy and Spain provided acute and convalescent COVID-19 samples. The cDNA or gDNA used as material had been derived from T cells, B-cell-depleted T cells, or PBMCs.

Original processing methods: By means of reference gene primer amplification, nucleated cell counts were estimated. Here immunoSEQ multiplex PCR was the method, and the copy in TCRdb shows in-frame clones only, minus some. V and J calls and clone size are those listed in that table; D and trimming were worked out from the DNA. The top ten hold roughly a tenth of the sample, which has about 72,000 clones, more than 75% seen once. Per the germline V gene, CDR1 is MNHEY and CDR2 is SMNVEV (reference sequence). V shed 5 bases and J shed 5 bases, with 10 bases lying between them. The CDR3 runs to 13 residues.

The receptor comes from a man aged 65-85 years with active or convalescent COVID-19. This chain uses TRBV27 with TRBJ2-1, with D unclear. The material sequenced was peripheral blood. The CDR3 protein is CASSPRLDNEQFF. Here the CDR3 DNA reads TGTGCCAGCAGTCCGAGGCTAGACAATGAGCAGTTCTTC.